This T cell receptor (beta chain) was sequenced for a study of blood T cells in healthy people across ages. The study's findings and limits: Long-lived donors had more naive CD4+ cells and higher diversity than aged donors.

Samples had at least 6.5 million PBMCs isolated from them. The extraction recovered at least 5.5 micrograms of total RNA per sample. V was shortened by 2 bases and J by 2 bases, with 14 bases between the two germline ends. The CDR3 consists of 16 residues. CDR1 is SGHVS, CDR2 FQNEAQ, per germline. A second roughly 6 to 11 cycle PCR used barcoded and J-beta primers. Unique molecular identifiers of 12 random nucleotides labeled each cDNA. MiXCR, run by TCRdb on the 5' RACE reads, gives a single entry per CDR3 protein. The sample lists fewer than 2,000,000 distinct CDR3 sequences; about 31% were seen once. Comments on this clonotype: Its antigen is still unknown.

The clonotype comes from a woman aged 25-40 years in good health. Specimen: blood. The gene calls are TRBV7-8 and TRBJ2-3, with D possibly TRBD2 on 6 matching bases. This CDR3 is CASSLPGLTYTDTQYF. CDR3 DNA: TGTGCCAGCAGCTTACCGGGACTTACCTACACAGATACGCAGTATTTT.